These 5 T cell receptor beta chains originate from one sample sequenced in a study of radiotherapy plus CTLA-4 blockade in lung cancer. The protocol was immunoSEQ multiplex PCR, while the TCRdb copy is restricted to in-frame clones and leaves out a portion. In the table there are roughly 85,000 clones, around nine tenths of which are singletons. The specimen comprised peripheral blood, sampled from a patient treated with radiotherapy plus ipilimumab. The receptors were sampled from a human donor with non-small cell lung cancer that progressed on radiotherapy plus ipilimumab.

The chain is built from TRBV30 and TRBJ1-1; D is possibly TRBD1 (5 bases). This CDR3 has 14 amino acids. The V end was cut by 2 bases, the J end by 1 base, with 11 bases between. Germline values: CDR1 GTSNPN, CDR2 SVGIG (reference sequence). CDR3 residues: CAWSMGQTNTEAFF. The CDR3 bases are TGTGCCTGGAGTATGGGGCAGACGAACACTGAAGCTTTCTTT.

J is TRBJ2-3 and V is TRBV7-6; D gene uncertain. Germline CDR1 reads SGHVS; CDR2 reads FNYEAQ. V shed 1 base and J shed 8 bases, with 10 bases lying between them. The length of the CDR3 is 13 residues. The CDR3 here is CASSLEAGRTQYF. In nucleotides, the CDR3 is TGTGCCAGCAGCTTAGAGGCAGGCCGTACGCAGTATTTT.

The chain employs TRBV7-6 and TRBJ2-1; TRBD2 agrees at 12 bases. Germline lookup yields CDR1 SGHVS and CDR2 FNYEAQ. CDR3 length: 15 residues. The trim removed 5 bases at V and 10 bases at J, leaving 9 bases unmatched. The DNA for the CDR3 is TGTGCCAGCAGCCAAAGGGCCGGGACTAGCGGGGAGCAGTTCTTC. It codes for CASSQRAGTSGEQFF.

This clone was detected only a few times. This chain links TRBV6-6 with TRBJ1-4; 7 bases fit TRBD1. The ends lost 5 bases at V and 7 bases at J; junction bases unmatched: 7. CDR1 MNHNY and CDR2 SVGAGI come from the germline V gene (reference sequence). The CDR3 has 14 amino acids. This chain's CDR3 is CASSPTGVSEKLFF. The CDR3 DNA reads TGTGCCAGCAGTCCCACAGGGGTTTCTGAAAAACTGTTTTTT.

The chain has TRBV10-3 and TRBJ1-6; tentatively, D is TRBD1 (6 bases). CDR1 ENHRY and CDR2 SYGVKD come from the germline V gene. The V end was cut by 6 bases, the J end by 10 bases, with 13 bases between. The CDR3 length is 13 residues. The CDR3 spells CAISSNQGSPLHF. CDR3 bases: TGTGCCATCAGCAGTAACCAGGGGTCACCCCTCCACTTT.